This T cell receptor beta chain was captured in a study of T cell responses to AZD1222 COVID-19 vaccine. With 6 bases removed from V and 4 bases from J, the gap between germline ends came to 4 bases. The CDR3 sequence is 11 residues long. TCRdb's table, derived via immunoSEQ multiplex PCR, lists solely in-frame clones and lacks some. The data show 95,000 to 150,000 clones, with around 83% seen just once and roughly 4.4% held by the top ten. This sequence originates from an adult who received the AZD1222 COVID-19 vaccine. The V call is TRBV12-3 or TRBV12-4, the J call TRBJ2-1, with unresolved D. The sequencing used peripheral blood, collected 28 days after the second AZD1222 dose. The CDR3 DNA sequence: TGTGCCAGCAGGCGGTACAATGAGCAGTTCTTC. Its protein is CASRRYNEQFF.